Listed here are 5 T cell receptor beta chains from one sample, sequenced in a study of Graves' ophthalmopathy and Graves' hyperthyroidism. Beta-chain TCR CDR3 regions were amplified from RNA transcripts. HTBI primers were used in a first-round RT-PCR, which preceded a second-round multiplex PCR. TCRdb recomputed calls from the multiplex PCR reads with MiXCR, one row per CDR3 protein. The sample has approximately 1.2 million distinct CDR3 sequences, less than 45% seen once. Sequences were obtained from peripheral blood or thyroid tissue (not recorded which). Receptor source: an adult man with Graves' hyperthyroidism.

The CDR3 protein is CASSLGRRSSGTQYF. The DNA for the CDR3 is TGTGCCAGCAGCTTAGGCCGCAGGAGTTCAGGGACCCAGTACTTC. The J gene is TRBJ2-5, the V gene TRBV11-2; no clear D gene. In germline, CDR1 is SGHAT, CDR2 FQNNGV. Trimming cost V 1 base and J 7 bases, with 16 bases left between them. The CDR3 totals 15 residues.

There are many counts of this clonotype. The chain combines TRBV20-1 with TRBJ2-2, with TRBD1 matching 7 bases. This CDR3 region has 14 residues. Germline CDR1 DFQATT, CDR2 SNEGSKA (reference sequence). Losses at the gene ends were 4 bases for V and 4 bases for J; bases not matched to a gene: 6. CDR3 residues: CSATPDRVTGELFF. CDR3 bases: TGCAGTGCTACCCCTGACAGGGTCACCGGGGAGCTGTTTTTT.

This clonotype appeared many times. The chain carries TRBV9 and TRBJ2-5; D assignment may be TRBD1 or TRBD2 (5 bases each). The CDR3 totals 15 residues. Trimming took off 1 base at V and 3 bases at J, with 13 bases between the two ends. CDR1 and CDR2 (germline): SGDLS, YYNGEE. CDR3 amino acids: CASSVLGDQKETQYF. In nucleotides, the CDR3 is TGTGCCAGCAGCGTACTCGGGGACCAGAAAGAGACCCAGTACTTC.

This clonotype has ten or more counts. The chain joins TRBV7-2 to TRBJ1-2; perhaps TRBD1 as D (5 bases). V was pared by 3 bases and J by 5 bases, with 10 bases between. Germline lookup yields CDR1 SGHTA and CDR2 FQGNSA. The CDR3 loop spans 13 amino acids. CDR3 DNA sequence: TGTGCCAGCAGCTTCAAGGGGAGGTATGGCTACACCTTC. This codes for CASSFKGRYGYTF. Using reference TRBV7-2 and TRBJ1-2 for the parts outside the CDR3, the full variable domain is GAGVSQSPSNKVTEKGKDVELRCDPISGHTALYWYRQSLGQGLEFLIYFQGNSAPDKSGLPSDRFSAERTGGSVSTLTIQRTQQEDSAVYLCASSFKGRYGYTFGSGTRLTVV.

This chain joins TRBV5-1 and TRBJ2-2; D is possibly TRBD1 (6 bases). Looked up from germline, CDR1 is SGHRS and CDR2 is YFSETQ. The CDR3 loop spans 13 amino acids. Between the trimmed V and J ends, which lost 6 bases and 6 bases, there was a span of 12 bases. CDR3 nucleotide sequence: TGCGCCAGCACCCCCAACAGGGCCGGGGAGCTGTTTTTT. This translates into CASTPNRAGELFF.